The next 12 T cell receptor beta chains were all read from a single sample in a study of cytomegalovirus exposure and HLA in healthy donors. The PCR employed 60 Vbeta primers together with 13 Jbeta primers. Clones were read by immunoSEQ multiplex PCR, and TCRdb kept only the in-frame ones, dropping some. The sample carries just over 200,000 clones, roughly 68% recorded once. Material for sequencing was PBMCs. Source of these receptors: a middle-aged man in good health and CMV-seropositive.

The V and J genes are TRBV9 and TRBJ1-1, with D possibly being TRBD1 (5 bases). Trimming left V 4 bases short and J 4 bases short, with 14 bases between. The germline gives CDR1 SGDLS, CDR2 YYNGEE. This CDR3 contains 14 residues. The CDR3 region has the DNA TGTGCCAGCAGCTCGACCTCAGGGTTCACTGAAGCTTTCTTT. It encodes CASSSTSGFTEAFF.

J is TRBJ2-3 and V is TRBV10-3, with a possible D match to TRBD2 (5 bases). V lost 0 bases and J 0 bases, leaving 16 bases between the germline ends. Per germline, CDR1 ENHRY and CDR2 SYGVKD. The CDR3 runs to 18 residues. The CDR3 protein is CAISESPPRLHSTDTQYF. CDR3 sequence (DNA): TGTGCCATCAGTGAGTCACCCCCCCGACTACATAGCACAGATACGCAGTATTTT.

The genes are TRBV6-5 and TRBJ1-2; TRBD1 aligns across 7 bases. The CDR3 totals 15 residues. Trimming cost V 0 bases and J 7 bases; bases outside gene matches: 8. The germline V gene has CDR1 MNHEY and CDR2 SVGAGI. The CDR3 sequence is CASSYSTRDRSGYTF. The CDR3 DNA reads TGTGCCAGCAGTTACTCGACCCGGGACAGAAGTGGCTACACCTTC.

The rearrangement uses TRBV19 and TRBJ1-3; no firm D call. This CDR3 is 13 amino acids long. Germline V gene lookup returns CDR1 LNHDA and CDR2 SQIVND (reference sequence). Between the trimmed V and J ends, which lost 7 bases and 4 bases, there was a span of 11 bases. The CDR3 DNA follows: TGTGCCAGTACCCTGAGCCGGGGAAACACCATATATTTT. Protein product: CASTLSRGNTIYF.

With respect to this clone: This specimen includes other DNA sequences encoding the same CDR3. The CDR3 DNA reads TGTGCCAGCAGCCCCGGGACAGGGGGGAACACCATATATTTT. Amino acid sequence: CASSPGTGGNTIYF. This sequence joins TRBV7-6 and TRBJ1-3; 11 bases match TRBD1. V shed 5 bases, J shed 7 bases, and the junction held 4 bases outside the gene matches. The CDR3 totals 14 residues. The germline V gene encodes CDR1 SGHVS and CDR2 FNYEAQ.

This chain connects TRBV6-5 to TRBJ2-7, with TRBD2 matching over 12 bases. Germline CDR1 MNHEY, CDR2 SVGAGI. V was pared by 8 bases and J by 3 bases, with 8 bases of the junction left unmatched. The CDR3 loop spans 15 amino acids. The CDR3 protein is CASRPTSGGYYEQYF. Here the CDR3 DNA reads TGTGCCAGCCGACCAACTAGCGGGGGGTACTACGAGCAGTACTTC.

J is TRBJ1-3 and V is TRBV6-5, with D maybe TRBD1 (5 bases). CDR3 size: 14 residues. Germline-derived CDR1 and CDR2 are MNHEY and SVGAGI. The V gene lost 2 bases and the J gene lost 4 bases, with 9 bases spanning the gap. CDR3 protein: CASSYGGGGNTIYF. The DNA for the CDR3 is TGTGCCAGCAGTTACGGGGGGGGAGGAAACACCATATATTTT.

This clone was detected once. This chain connects TRBV19 to TRBJ2-7; 7 nucleotides agree with TRBD1. Trimming at V came to 7 bases and at J to 1 base, leaving 10 bases not matched to a gene. The CDR3 contains 15 residues. CDR1 LNHDA and CDR2 SQIVND come from the germline V gene (reference sequence). The CDR3 sequence is CASKSASGGSYEQYF. DNA for the CDR3: TGTGCCAGTAAGTCAGCTTCAGGGGGTTCCTACGAGCAGTACTTC.

The V call is TRBV6-5, the J call TRBJ1-4, with 10 bases fitting TRBD1. The CDR3 spans 16 residues. The ends lost 2 bases at V and 6 bases at J; junction bases unmatched: 6. Germline CDR1 MNHEY, CDR2 SVGAGI. This CDR3 is CASSYAPTGGYEKLFF. CDR3 bases: TGTGCCAGCAGTTACGCACCGACAGGGGGCTATGAAAAACTGTTTTTT.

V and J are TRBV5-4 and TRBJ2-7, with a weak D call TRBD2 (5 bases). V lost 2 bases, J lost 5 bases, and 8 bases lay in between. This CDR3 is 12 amino acids long. The germline V gene encodes CDR1 SGHNT and CDR2 YYREEE (reference sequence). CDR3 sequence reads: CASSFVGDEQYF. DNA of the CDR3: TGTGCCAGCAGCTTTGTCGGGGACGAGCAGTACTTC.

V gene TRBV6-5 combines with J gene TRBJ1-1, with TRBD1 identical over 7 bases. V was pared by 0 bases and J by 4 bases, with 8 bases of the junction left unmatched. The germline gives CDR1 MNHEY, CDR2 SVGAGI. The CDR3 consists of 16 residues. The CDR3 region is CASSYSINRGITEAFF. In DNA, the CDR3 is TGTGCCAGCAGTTACTCGATCAACAGGGGAATCACTGAAGCTTTCTTT.

The chain uses TRBV27 and TRBJ2-2; 8 bases map to TRBD1. CDR3 size: 16 residues. Germline V lookup: CDR1 MNHEY, CDR2 SMNVEV (reference sequence). Trimming removed 5 bases from V and 1 base from J; junction bases left unmatched: 6. CDR3 sequence (DNA): TGTGCCAGCAGTCCCACAGGGACAGGGAACACCGGGGAGCTGTTTTTT. Protein: CASSPTGTGNTGELFF.